The 6 T cell receptor beta chains given below trace back to one sample, sequenced in a study of blood T cell repertoires in COVID-19. The table came from immunoSEQ multiplex PCR; TCRdb's copy has only in-frame clones and leaves some out. This sample has 250,000 to 300,000 clones, with 86% found just once. The sequenced material came from PBMCs or T cells enriched from blood (not recorded which). These TCRs come from a man in his late teens or twenties who had recovered from COVID-19.

In DNA form, the CDR3 reads TGCGCCAGCAGCTTAGAAACAGTCATGAGCACTGAAGCTTTCTTT. As protein: CASSLETVMSTEAFF. V usage is TRBV5-1 and J usage is TRBJ1-1; the D is unclear. Germline V gene sequence: CDR1 SGHRS, CDR2 YFSETQ. This CDR3 region has 15 residues. V gave up 2 bases and J gave up 4 bases, with 15 bases separating them.

The genes are TRBV7-9 and TRBJ1-6, with a tentative D call TRBD1 (6 bases). Trimming took off 2 bases at V and 7 bases at J, with 15 bases between the two ends. The CDR3 totals 16 residues. Germline V gene sequence: CDR1 SEHNR, CDR2 FQNEAQ (reference sequence). CDR3 sequence: CASSLSGGFMNSPLHF. The DNA for the CDR3 is TGTGCCAGCAGCTTAAGTGGGGGCTTTATGAATTCACCCCTCCACTTT.

This chain uses TRBV7-9 with TRBJ2-1, with TRBD2 matching over 12 bases. This CDR3 has 15 residues. Germline CDR1 reads SEHNR; CDR2 reads FQNEAQ (reference sequence). V shed 6 bases, J shed 8 bases, and the junction held 8 bases outside the gene matches. CDR3 nucleotides: TGTGCCAGCAGGGGACTAGCGGGCGTCAGCGATGAGCAGTTCTTC. Translated: CASRGLAGVSDEQFF.

The rearrangement uses TRBV10-1 and TRBJ2-1; 8 positions agree with TRBD2. J gave up 3 bases and V 6 bases, and 10 bases lay outside the gene matches. Germline V lookup: CDR1 WNHNN, CDR2 SYGVQD (reference sequence). This CDR3 spans 16 amino acids. CDR3 coding DNA: TGCGCCAGCAGCCCCTCGCGGGAGGCCTTCTACAATGAGCAGTTCTTC. This sequence encodes CASSPSREAFYNEQFF.

The chain is built from TRBV3-1 (or the pseudogene TRBV3-2) and TRBJ2-2, with 7 bases fitting TRBD1. From germline, CDR1 is LGHDT and CDR2 YNNKEL (reference sequence). The CDR3 totals 17 residues. The V gene end was trimmed by 4 bases and the J gene end by 4 bases; junction bases not matched to a gene: 12. In DNA form, the CDR3 reads TGTGCCAGCAGCCCACTAAGGCAGGGACAGATCACCGGGGAGCTGTTTTTT. This sequence encodes CASSPLRQGQITGELFF.

The DNA for the CDR3 is TGTGCCACCCACCCGGGACAGGGTAAATCCTATGGCTACACCTTC. Its protein is CATHPGQGKSYGYTF. The rearrangement joins TRBV7-9 to TRBJ1-2, with 9 nucleotides matching TRBD1. Germline V gives CDR1 SEHNR, CDR2 FQNEAQ (reference sequence). Trimming at V came to 10 bases and at J to 4 bases, leaving 13 bases not matched to a gene. The CDR3 spans 15 residues.